One T cell receptor (beta chain) is described in this entry. Other DNA sequences within the sample encode an identical CDR3. This entry comes from a study of blood T cell repertoires in COVID-19. Study overall: COVID-19 samples from acute and convalescent phases originated in the United States, Italy and Spain. From T cells, B-cell-depleted T cells, or PBMCs came the material, which was cDNA or gDNA.

The data were produced by immunoSEQ multiplex PCR, yet TCRdb's version contains in-frame clones alone and is incomplete. The data show about 59,000 clones, with roughly 87% seen just once and less than 6.5% held by the top ten. V shed 0 bases, J shed 2 bases, and the junction held 2 bases outside the gene matches. CDR1 is SGHRS and CDR2 is YFSETQ in the germline V gene. The CDR3 has 15 residues. This receptor was taken from a man aged 80 or over in a cohort sampled during active COVID-19. The source material was peripheral blood. The rearrangement uses TRBV5-1 and TRBJ2-5, with 9 bases matching TRBD1. In DNA form, the CDR3 reads TGCGCCAGCAGCTTGGCCGGACAGGGGCAAGAGACCCAGTACTTC. Its protein is CASSLAGQGQETQYF.